The 26 T cell receptor beta chains reported below all come from one sample, sequenced in a study of T cells after yellow fever vaccination. TCRdb independently ran MiXCR on the 5' RACE reads; one entry per CDR3 protein. The sample gives about 350,000 distinct CDR3 sequences, over 3.5% of which show up once; roughly 24% is in the top ten. This material consisted of PBMCs, taken 5 days after the yellow fever booster vaccination. The receptors come from a man younger than 30 who received the YFV17D yellow fever vaccine.

The chain links TRBV5-1 to TRBJ2-5; D is perhaps TRBD2 (5 bases). V was trimmed by 0 bases and J by 2 bases, leaving 11 bases between them. This CDR3 has 15 residues. Germline loops: CDR1 SGHRS, CDR2 YFSETQ. In nucleotides, the CDR3 is TGCGCCAGCAGCTTGGTATATCGGAGGCAAGAGACCCAGTACTTC. It is translated as CASSLVYRRQETQYF.

This clonotype was counted a few times. The V gene is TRBV4-3, the J gene TRBJ2-1; no clear D gene. Between the trimmed V and J ends, which lost 3 bases and 3 bases, there was a span of 12 bases. The CDR3 covers 15 residues. Germline assignment: CDR1 LGHNA and CDR2 YSLEER. Written as DNA, the CDR3 is TGCGCCAGCAGCCACGAACTCGCCCGCTACAATGAGCAGTTCTTC. Amino acid sequence: CASSHELARYNEQFF.

The rearrangement joins TRBV24-1 to TRBJ1-5; D remains unclear. Germline values: CDR1 KGHDR, CDR2 SFDVKD. The germline V and J ends were trimmed by 11 bases and 2 bases, with 9 bases remaining between them. The CDR3 is 12 residues long. CDR3 in amino acids: CAIQARNQPQHF. CDR3 sequence (DNA): TGTGCCATCCAGGCCCGCAATCAGCCCCAGCATTTT.

The chain is built from TRBV6-5 and TRBJ1-1, with 12 bases aligning to TRBD1. This CDR3 region has 15 residues. CDR1 MNHEY and CDR2 SVGAGI come from the germline V gene. V shed 2 bases, J shed 8 bases, and the junction held 6 bases outside the gene matches. The CDR3 reads CASSYKSGTGGEAFF. For the CDR3, the DNA is TGTGCCAGCAGTTACAAGTCGGGGACAGGGGGCGAAGCTTTCTTT.

DNA for the CDR3: TGTGCCACCAGTGACCCGTACTATGGCTACACCTTC. Translating it yields CATSDPYYGYTF. This rearrangement joins TRBV24-1 to TRBJ1-2; D is unresolved. Germline V gene data show CDR1 as KGHDR and CDR2 as SFDVKD. Trimming pared 4 bases from V and 3 bases from J, leaving 5 bases between. The CDR3 is 12 amino acids.

This chain joins TRBV7-2 and TRBJ1-1; D is uncertain. V dropped 5 bases and J dropped 0 bases, with 13 bases sitting between them. The CDR3 has 15 residues. Germline V gene sequence: CDR1 SGHTA, CDR2 FQGNSA. The CDR3 DNA follows: TGTGCCAGCAGCCTGTACTTTGGGCTGAACACTGAAGCTTTCTTT. This translates into CASSLYFGLNTEAFF.

The chain combines TRBV18 with TRBJ2-7, with D tentatively TRBD1 (6 bases). This CDR3 region has 16 residues. The germline V gene has CDR1 KGHSH and CDR2 LQKENI. V lost 3 bases and J lost 9, with 24 bases in between. The CDR3 nucleotides are TGTGCCAGCTCACCGGCTGCCGGGACAACAGAAGGGACGCAGTACTTC. It encodes CASSPAAGTTEGTQYF.

This clonotype was counted a few times. The chain employs TRBV12-3 or TRBV12-4 and TRBJ2-2; 7 bases match TRBD2. CDR3 length: 15 amino acids. Trimming cost V 6 bases and J 5 bases; bases outside gene matches: 9. CDR3: CASRRTSGATGELFF. The CDR3 DNA sequence: TGTGCCAGCAGGCGGACGAGCGGGGCAACCGGGGAGCTGTTTTTT.

This clonotype has a handful of counts. The chain joins TRBV7-8 to TRBJ1-1; D may be TRBD1 (6 bases). The CDR3 length is 15 residues. Germline values: CDR1 SGHVS, CDR2 FQNEAQ. V was cut by 5 bases and J by 5 bases, with 18 bases left in between. DNA of the CDR3: TGTGCCAGCAGCCCAGGCGGGGGGCGAGGAACTGAAGCTTTCTTT. Translation: CASSPGGGRGTEAFF.

This sequence joins TRBV7-6 and TRBJ1-6; D remains unclear. V was pared by 5 bases and J by 10 bases, with 9 bases between. The CDR3 spans 12 residues. Germline V lookup: CDR1 SGHVS, CDR2 FNYEAQ. The CDR3 reads CASSAYASPLHF. CDR3 nucleotide sequence: TGTGCCAGCAGCGCATATGCCTCACCCCTCCACTTT.

This chain joins TRBV7-2 and TRBJ1-4, with 7 bases fitting TRBD1. The germline gives CDR1 SGHTA, CDR2 FQGNSA. J was trimmed by 4 bases and V by 5 bases; bases with no gene match: 7. This CDR3 contains 15 residues. The CDR3 DNA reads TGTGCCAGCAGCGAGACAGGGTACTTTAATGAAAAACTGTTTTTT. It is translated as CASSETGYFNEKLFF.

This clonotype showed up many times. The J gene is TRBJ2-4, the V gene TRBV28, with 9 bases fitting TRBD2. Germline-derived CDR1 and CDR2 are MDHEN and SYDVKM. CDR3 length equals 16 residues. V was clipped by 2 bases and J by 8 bases; unmatched bases: 10. The CDR3 reads CASSLAAGGPQDIQYF. Written as DNA, the CDR3 is TGTGCCAGCAGTTTAGCGGCGGGGGGGCCGCAGGACATTCAGTACTTC.

This clonotype was found many times. The junction differs from germline at one of its ends, possibly a read error. The chain employs TRBV10-3 and TRBJ2-2; D ambiguous. CDR1 is ENHRY and CDR2 is SYGVKD in the germline V gene. This CDR3 is 13 amino acids long. The CDR3 region has the DNA TGTGCCATCAGTGAGTCGAAGACCGGGGAGCTGTTTTTT. Amino acid sequence: CAISESKTGELFF.

This clonotype was observed a handful of times. The chain is built from TRBV7-8 and TRBJ2-3, with 7 bases that match TRBD2. The V segment lost 5 bases and the J segment 1 base; nucleotides outside the gene matches: 6. The CDR3 has 15 amino acids. CDR1 and CDR2 from the germline V gene are SGHVS and FQNEAQ. The CDR3 loop is CASSRGRVGTDTQYF. For the CDR3, the DNA is TGTGCCAGCAGCCGTGGGAGGGTGGGCACAGATACGCAGTATTTT. The full variable domain, with the rest looked up from reference TRBV7-8 and TRBJ2-3, is GAGVSQSPRYKVAKRGQDVALRCDPISGHVSLFWYQQALGQGPEFLTYFQNEAQLDKSGLPSDRFFAERPEGSVSTLKIQRTQQEDSAVYLCASSRGRVGTDTQYFGPGTRLTVL.

The chain has TRBV27 and TRBJ2-1, with 15 bases identical to TRBD2. V trimming: 5 bases; J trimming: 0 bases; junction bases outside the gene matches: 8. Germline CDR1 is MNHEY and CDR2 is SMNVEV (reference sequence). The CDR3 runs 19 residues. The CDR3 region is CASSPRGLAGGLSYNEQFF. CDR3 nucleotide sequence: TGTGCCAGCAGTCCGCGGGGACTAGCGGGGGGACTCTCCTACAATGAGCAGTTCTTC.

The J gene is TRBJ2-5, the V gene TRBV20-1; D unclear. The CDR3 covers 14 residues. V shed 5 bases and J shed 3 bases, with 16 bases lying between them. Germline loops: CDR1 DFQATT, CDR2 SNEGSKA (reference sequence). This chain's CDR3 is CSALPWGVEETQYF. CDR3 nucleotide sequence: TGCAGTGCTCTACCGTGGGGTGTGGAAGAGACCCAGTACTTC.

The CDR3 DNA follows: TGCGCCAGCAGCCAAAACAGGGGGCTCTACGAGCAGTACTTC. Translation gives CASSQNRGLYEQYF. V is TRBV4-1 and J is TRBJ2-7; TRBD1 matches 9 bases. This CDR3 region has 14 residues. The J segment lost 3 bases and the V segment lost 2 bases, leaving 2 bases of the junction unmatched. CDR1 and CDR2 (germline): MGHRA, YSYEKL.

The genes are TRBV28 and TRBJ2-7; tentative D call: TRBD2 (6 bases). Germline CDR1 MDHEN, CDR2 SYDVKM. With 5 bases removed from V and 2 bases from J, the gap between germline ends came to 16 bases. CDR3 length: 15 amino acids. CDR3 nucleotides: TGTGCCAGCAGTCCCATGGTACCGGGAGCCTACGAGCAGTACGTC. Amino acids: CASSPMVPGAYEQYV.

This clonotype was observed at least ten times. The gene calls are TRBV18 and TRBJ2-1; 7 bases map to TRBD2. The CDR3 sequence is 14 residues long. Germline CDR1 is KGHSH and CDR2 is LQKENI. The J segment lost 6 bases and the V segment lost 3 bases, leaving 5 bases of the junction unmatched. Here the CDR3 reads CASSPLASGNEQFF. In nucleotides, the CDR3 is TGTGCCAGCTCACCGCTGGCTAGCGGCAATGAGCAGTTCTTC.

This clonotype came up a few times. The V call is TRBV7-8, the J call TRBJ2-5; 12 nucleotides agree with TRBD2. V shed 5 bases, J shed 5 bases, and the junction held 12 bases outside the gene matches. This CDR3 is 17 amino acids long. Germline CDR1 reads SGHVS; CDR2 reads FQNEAQ. The CDR3 region is CASSIGLAGGHLETQYF. The CDR3 coding sequence is TGTGCCAGCAGCATTGGGCTAGCGGGGGGGCACCTTGAGACCCAGTACTTC. The full variable domain, with the rest looked up from reference TRBV7-8 and TRBJ2-5, is GAGVSQSPRYKVAKRGQDVALRCDPISGHVSLFWYQQALGQGPEFLTYFQNEAQLDKSGLPSDRFFAERPEGSVSTLKIQRTQQEDSAVYLCASSIGLAGGHLETQYFGPGTRLLVL.

This clonotype was observed a few times. V gene TRBV5-1 combines with J gene TRBJ2-4, with D maybe TRBD1 (6 bases). Germline CDR1 and CDR2: SGHRS and YFSETQ. Trimming cost V 0 bases and J 6 bases, with 16 bases left between them. This CDR3 comprises 16 residues. CDR3 amino acids: CASSLANTGIGNIQYF. The CDR3 DNA is TGCGCCAGCAGCTTGGCCAACACAGGGATCGGAAACATTCAGTACTTC.

The chain combines TRBV5-1 with TRBJ2-5, with 7 bases identical to TRBD2. The CDR3 covers 18 residues. Germline CDR1 is SGHRS and CDR2 is YFSETQ. Trimming at V came to 3 bases and at J to 4 bases, leaving 18 bases not matched to a gene. CDR3 DNA: TGCGCCAGCAGCTCGACAAGAATCGGACTAGAGTCCCTAGAGACCCAGTACTTC. This encodes CASSSTRIGLESLETQYF.

There are many counts of this clonotype. This rearrangement joins TRBV7-2 to TRBJ2-7, with 13 bases that match TRBD2. This CDR3 region has 17 residues. CDR1 SGHTA and CDR2 FQGNSA come from the germline V gene. The ends lost 0 bases at V and 2 bases at J; junction bases unmatched: 4. CDR3 sequence (DNA): TGTGCCAGCAGCTTAGCTATGACTAGCGGGGGGCCCTACGAGCAGTACTTC. It yields the protein CASSLAMTSGGPYEQYF.

This clonotype occurred many times. The chain combines TRBV4-3 with TRBJ2-3; 7 bases align to TRBD1. The ends lost 0 bases at V and 7 bases at J; junction bases unmatched: 4. Per the germline V gene, CDR1 is LGHNA and CDR2 is YSLEER. The CDR3 extends over 14 amino acids. CDR3 bases: TGCGCCAGCAGCCAAGATAGGGACAGAAATACGCAGTATTTT. Its protein is CASSQDRDRNTQYF.

This clonotype was counted between two and nine times. The chain links TRBV20-1 to TRBJ1-5, with 8 bases lining up with TRBD1. The CDR3 totals 13 residues. Germline trimming cut 5 bases from V and 5 bases from J; bases unmatched to any gene: 5. Per the germline V gene, CDR1 is DFQATT and CDR2 is SNEGSKA (reference sequence). CDR3: CSAWQGADQPQHF. As DNA, the CDR3 is TGCAGTGCTTGGCAGGGGGCTGATCAGCCCCAGCATTTT.

This clonotype was observed a handful of times. The gene calls are TRBV15 and TRBJ1-1; no clear D gene. The CDR3 totals 14 residues. Looked up from germline, CDR1 is LNHNV and CDR2 is YYDKDF (reference sequence). Trimming left V 0 bases short and J 0 bases short, with 5 bases between. CDR3 nucleotide sequence: TGTGCCACCAGCAGAGAGCTGGTGAACACTGAAGCTTTCTTT. The encoded protein is CATSRELVNTEAFF. The variable domain in full, completed from reference TRBV15 and TRBJ1-1, reads DAMVIQNPRYQVTQFGKPVTLSCSQTLNHNVMYWYQQKSSQAPKLLFHYYDKDFNNEADTPDNFQSRRPNTSFCFLDIRSPGLGDTAMYLCATSRELVNTEAFFGQGTRLTVV.